This T cell receptor (beta chain) was captured by sequencing in a study of T-cell memory formation after mild COVID-19. Study information: Each donor largely had its own TCR clusters.

Of note for this clonotype: The antigen remains undetermined.

General study findings and limits: What remained unconfirmed was the SARS-CoV-2 specificity of second-wave clones peaking on day 37. Contracting CD4+ clones were located mainly in CM and EM, and CD8+ clones in EMRA.

The CDR3 covers 16 residues. The V and J ends lost 4 bases and 7 bases respectively, with 19 bases between them. Germline CDR1 is LGHNA and CDR2 is YSLEER. cDNA libraries for TCR alpha and TCR beta, carrying sample barcodes and UMIs, came from 5'RACE with constant-segment primers. TCRdb reprocessed the 5' RACE reads via MiXCR and lists one record per CDR3 protein. This sample carries approximately 350,000 distinct CDR3 sequences, 10% to 15% of them seen once, and the ten largest clones take 20% to 25%. The chain recombines TRBV4-3 with TRBJ2-2, with D perhaps TRBD2 (7 bases). The receptor was derived from a man aged 18 to 35 who had mild COVID-19 (a few samples of this study predate the infection). Cell type and time point are not known. Source material: PBMCs or a T cell subset sorted from them (not recorded which). The CDR3: CASSLRGSSGGGELFF. DNA of the CDR3: TGCGCCAGCAGCCTAAGGGGGAGCTCGGGGGGCGGGGAGCTGTTTTTT.